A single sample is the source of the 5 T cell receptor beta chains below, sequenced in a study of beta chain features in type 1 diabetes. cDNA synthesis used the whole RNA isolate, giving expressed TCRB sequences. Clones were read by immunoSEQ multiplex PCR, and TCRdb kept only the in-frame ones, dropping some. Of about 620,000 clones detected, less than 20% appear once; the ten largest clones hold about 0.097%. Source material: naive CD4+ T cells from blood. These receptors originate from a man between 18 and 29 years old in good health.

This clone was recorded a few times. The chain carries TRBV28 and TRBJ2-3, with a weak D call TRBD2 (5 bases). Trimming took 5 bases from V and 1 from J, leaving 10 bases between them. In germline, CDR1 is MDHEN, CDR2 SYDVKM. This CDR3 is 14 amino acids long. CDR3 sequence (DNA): TGTGCCAGCAGTGAAGGAGGCCGCACAGATACGCAGTATTTT. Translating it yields CASSEGGRTDTQYF.

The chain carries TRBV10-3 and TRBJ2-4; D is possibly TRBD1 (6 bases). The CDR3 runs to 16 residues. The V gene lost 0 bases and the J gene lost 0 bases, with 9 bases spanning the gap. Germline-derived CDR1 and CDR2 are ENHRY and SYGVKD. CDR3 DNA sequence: TGTGCCATCAGTGAGTCGGACAGACTAGCCAAAAACATTCAGTACTTC. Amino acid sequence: CAISESDRLAKNIQYF.

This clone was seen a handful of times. The CDR3 spells CARPEVGSGLCWRAEKLFF. The CDR3 bases are TGTGCCCGCCCGGAAGTGGGGTCTGGACTATGTTGGCGAGCTGAAAAACTGTTTTTT. The chain joins TRBV30 to TRBJ1-4, with D hard to call. The CDR3 contains 19 residues. Germline assignment: CDR1 GTSNPN and CDR2 SVGIG (reference sequence). With 8 bases removed from V and 7 bases from J, the gap between germline ends came to 35 bases. Using reference TRBV30 and TRBJ1-4 for the parts outside the CDR3, the full variable domain is SQTIHQWPATLVQPVGSPLSLECTVEGTSNPNLYWYRQAAGRGLQLLFYSVGIGQISSEVPQNLSASRPQDRQFILSSKKLLLSDSGFYLCARPEVGSGLCWRAEKLFFGSGTQLSVL.

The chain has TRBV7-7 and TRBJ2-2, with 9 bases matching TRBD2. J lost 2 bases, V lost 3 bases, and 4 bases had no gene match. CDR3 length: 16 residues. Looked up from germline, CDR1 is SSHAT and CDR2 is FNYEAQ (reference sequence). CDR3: CASSLVAGDNTGELFF. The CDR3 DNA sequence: TGTGCCAGCAGCTTGGTAGCGGGGGATAACACCGGGGAGCTGTTTTTT.

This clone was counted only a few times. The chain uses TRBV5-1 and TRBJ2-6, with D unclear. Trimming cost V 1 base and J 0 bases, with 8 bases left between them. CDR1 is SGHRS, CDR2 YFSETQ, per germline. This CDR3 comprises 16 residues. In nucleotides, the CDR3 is TGCGCCAGCAGCTTGCCCGGGTACTCTGGGGCCAACGTCCTGACTTTC. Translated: CASSLPGYSGANVLTF.